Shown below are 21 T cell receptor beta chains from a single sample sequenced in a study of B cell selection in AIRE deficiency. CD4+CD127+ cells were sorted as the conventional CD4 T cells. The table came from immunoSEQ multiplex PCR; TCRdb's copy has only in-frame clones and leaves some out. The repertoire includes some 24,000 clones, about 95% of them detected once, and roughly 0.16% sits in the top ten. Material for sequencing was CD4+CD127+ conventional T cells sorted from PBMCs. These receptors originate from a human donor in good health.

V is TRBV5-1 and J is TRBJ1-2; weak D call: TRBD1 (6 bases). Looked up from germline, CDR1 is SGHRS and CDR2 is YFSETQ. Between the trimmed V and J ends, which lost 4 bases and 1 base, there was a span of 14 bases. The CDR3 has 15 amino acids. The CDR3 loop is CASSAGDNINYGYTF. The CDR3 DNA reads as TGCGCCAGCAGCGCAGGGGACAATATTAACTATGGCTACACCTTC. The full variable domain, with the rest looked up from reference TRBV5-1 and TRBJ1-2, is KAGVTQTPRYLIKTRGQQVTLSCSPISGHRSVSWYQQTPGQGLQFLFEYFSETQRNKGNFPGRFSGRQFSNSRSEMNVSTLELGDSALYLCASSAGDNINYGYTFGSGTRLTVV.

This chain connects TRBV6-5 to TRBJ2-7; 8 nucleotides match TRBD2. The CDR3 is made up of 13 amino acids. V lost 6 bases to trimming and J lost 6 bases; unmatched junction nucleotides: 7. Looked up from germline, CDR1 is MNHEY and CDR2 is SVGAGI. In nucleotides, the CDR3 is TGTGCCAGCAGATCCCCGGGAGGGGGCGAGCAGTACTTC. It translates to CASRSPGGGEQYF.

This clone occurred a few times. The CDR3 loop reads CASTIPGQGAGEQYF. CDR3 sequence (DNA): TGTGCCAGCACTATACCGGGACAGGGGGCGGGGGAGCAGTACTTC. This chain uses TRBV2 with TRBJ2-7; 12 nucleotides agree with TRBD1. This CDR3 contains 15 residues. Germline V CDR1 and CDR2: SNHLY, FYNNEI. Unmatched junction bases numbered 11, after V lost 7 bases and J lost 7 bases.

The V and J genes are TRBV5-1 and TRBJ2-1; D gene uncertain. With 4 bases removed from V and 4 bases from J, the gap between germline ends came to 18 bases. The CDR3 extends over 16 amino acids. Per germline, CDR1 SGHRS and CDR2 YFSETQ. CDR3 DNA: TGCGCCAGCAGCCCGCCCCGAGACAACGGGTACAATGAGCAGTTCTTC. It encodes CASSPPRDNGYNEQFF.

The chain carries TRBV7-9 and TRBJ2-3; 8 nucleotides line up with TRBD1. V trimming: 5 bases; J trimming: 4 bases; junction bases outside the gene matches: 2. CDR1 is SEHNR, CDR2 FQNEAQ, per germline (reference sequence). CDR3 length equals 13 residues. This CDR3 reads CASSLQGADTQYF. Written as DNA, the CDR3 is TGTGCCAGCAGCCTACAGGGGGCAGATACGCAGTATTTT.

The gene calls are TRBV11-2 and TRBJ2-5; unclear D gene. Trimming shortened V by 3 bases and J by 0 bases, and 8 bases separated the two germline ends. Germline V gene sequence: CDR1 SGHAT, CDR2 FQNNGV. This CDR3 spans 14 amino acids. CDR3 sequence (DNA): TGTGCCAGCAGCTTGTCTTACAACCAAGAGACCCAGTACTTC. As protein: CASSLSYNQETQYF.

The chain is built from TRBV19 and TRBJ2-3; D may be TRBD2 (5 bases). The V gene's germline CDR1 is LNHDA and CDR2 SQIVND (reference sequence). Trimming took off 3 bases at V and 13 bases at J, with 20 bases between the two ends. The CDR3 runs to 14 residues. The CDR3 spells CASSITGSSSSEYF. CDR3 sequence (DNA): TGTGCCAGTAGTATCACGGGGTCCTCGAGTTCAGAGTATTTT. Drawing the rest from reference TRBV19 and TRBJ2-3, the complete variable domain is DGGITQSPKYLFRKEGQNVTLSCEQNLNHDAMYWYRQDPGQGLRLIYYSQIVNDFQKGDIAEGYSVSREKKESFPLTVTSAQKNPTAFYLCASSITGSSSSEYFGPGTRLTVL.

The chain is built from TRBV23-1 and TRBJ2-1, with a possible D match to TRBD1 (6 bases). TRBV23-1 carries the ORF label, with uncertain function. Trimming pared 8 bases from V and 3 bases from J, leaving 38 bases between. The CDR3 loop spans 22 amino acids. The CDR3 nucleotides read TGCGCCAGCCAAACCCCCCAGTCTGGTCCGGAGTACGAACAGGGAAGCTACAATGAGCAGTTCTTC. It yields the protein CASQTPQSGPEYEQGSYNEQFF.

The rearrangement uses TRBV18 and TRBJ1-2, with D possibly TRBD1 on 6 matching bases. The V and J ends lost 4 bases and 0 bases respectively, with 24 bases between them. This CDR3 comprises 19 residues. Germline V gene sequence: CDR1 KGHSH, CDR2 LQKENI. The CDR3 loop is CASSLPSGGSNRANYGYTF. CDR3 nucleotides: TGTGCCAGCTCACTGCCTTCTGGGGGCAGTAATCGCGCTAACTATGGCTACACCTTC.

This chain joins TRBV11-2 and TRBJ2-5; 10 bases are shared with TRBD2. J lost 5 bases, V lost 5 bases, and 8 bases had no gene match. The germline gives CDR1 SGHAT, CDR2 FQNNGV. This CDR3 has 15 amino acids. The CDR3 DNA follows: TGTGCCAGCAGCCCTCGACTAGCGGGTCCGGAGACCCAGTACTTC. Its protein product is CASSPRLAGPETQYF.

In DNA, the CDR3 is TGTGCCAGTAGTATAGAAGCGGGGGGTCCCTACAATGAGCAGTTCTTC. It specifies CASSIEAGGPYNEQFF. J is TRBJ2-1 and V is TRBV19, with 9 bases that match TRBD2. V gave up 0 bases and J gave up 2 bases; unmatched junction bases: 2. CDR1 is LNHDA and CDR2 is SQIVND in the germline V gene (reference sequence). The CDR3 is made up of 16 amino acids.

The DNA of the CDR3 is TGTGCCAGCAGCATAGAGGCAGATACGGAGACCCAGTACTTC. It encodes CASSIEADTETQYF. This chain links TRBV9 with TRBJ2-5, with D hard to call. The CDR3 spans 14 residues. Germline V gene data show CDR1 as SGDLS and CDR2 as YYNGEE. Trimming removed 4 bases from V and 5 bases from J, with 15 bases in between.

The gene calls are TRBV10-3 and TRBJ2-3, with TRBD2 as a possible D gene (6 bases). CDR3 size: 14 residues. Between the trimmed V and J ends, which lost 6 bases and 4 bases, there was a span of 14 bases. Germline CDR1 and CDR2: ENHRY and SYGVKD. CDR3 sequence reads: CAISPGTPPDTQYF. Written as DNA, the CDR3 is TGTGCCATCAGCCCCGGGACTCCCCCAGATACGCAGTATTTT.

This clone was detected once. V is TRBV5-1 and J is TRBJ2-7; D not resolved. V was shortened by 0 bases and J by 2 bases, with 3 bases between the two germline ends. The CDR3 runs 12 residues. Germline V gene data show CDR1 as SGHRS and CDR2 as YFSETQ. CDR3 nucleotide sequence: TGCGCCAGCAGCTTGGAGCCCTACGAGCAGTACTTC. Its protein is CASSLEPYEQYF. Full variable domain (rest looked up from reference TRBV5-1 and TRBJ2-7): KAGVTQTPRYLIKTRGQQVTLSCSPISGHRSVSWYQQTPGQGLQFLFEYFSETQRNKGNFPGRFSGRQFSNSRSEMNVSTLELGDSALYLCASSLEPYEQYFGPGTRLTVT.

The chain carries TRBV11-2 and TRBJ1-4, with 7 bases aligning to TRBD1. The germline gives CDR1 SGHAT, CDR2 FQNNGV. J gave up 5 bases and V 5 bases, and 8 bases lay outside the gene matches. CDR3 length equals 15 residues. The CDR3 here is CASSPDRDWNEKLFF. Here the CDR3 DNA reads TGTGCCAGCAGCCCCGACAGGGATTGGAATGAAAAACTGTTTTTT.

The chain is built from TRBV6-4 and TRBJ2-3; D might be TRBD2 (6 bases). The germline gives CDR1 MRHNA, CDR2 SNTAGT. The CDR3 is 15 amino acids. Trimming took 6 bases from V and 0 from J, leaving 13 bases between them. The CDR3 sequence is CASSPEGASTDTQYF. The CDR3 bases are TGTGCCAGCAGCCCGGAGGGTGCTAGCACAGATACGCAGTATTTT.

In DNA, the CDR3 is TGTGCCAGTAGTACACCAACAGAAGGCCTAACGGGACCCCAGCATTTT. Translation gives CASSTPTEGLTGPQHF. The J gene is TRBJ1-5, the V gene TRBV19; D is ambiguous. The length of the CDR3 is 16 residues. Germline values: CDR1 LNHDA, CDR2 SQIVND (reference sequence). V lost 4 bases to trimming and J lost 10 bases, with 23 bases between them. The variable domain in full, with the rest retrieved from reference TRBV19 and TRBJ1-5, is DGGITQSPKYLFRKEGQNVTLSCEQNLNHDAMYWYRQDPGQGLRLIYYSQIVNDFQKGDIAEGYSVSREKKESFPLTVTSAQKNPTAFYLCASSTPTEGLTGPQHFGDGTRLSIL.

The CDR3 sequence is CASTLGDTLSANYGYTF. The CDR3 region has the DNA TGTGCCAGCACCTTGGGAGACACACTTAGTGCTAACTATGGCTACACCTTC. J is TRBJ1-2 and V is TRBV13; D is uncertain. Trimming shortened V by 7 bases and J by 0 bases, and 21 bases separated the two germline ends. The CDR3 runs 17 residues. Germline-derived CDR1 and CDR2 are PRHDT and FYEKMQ (reference sequence).

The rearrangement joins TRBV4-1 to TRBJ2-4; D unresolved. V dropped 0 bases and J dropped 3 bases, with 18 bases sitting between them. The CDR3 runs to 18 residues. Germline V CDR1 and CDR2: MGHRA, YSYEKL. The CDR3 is CASSQDVFPSIGKNIQYF. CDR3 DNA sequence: TGCGCCAGCAGCCAAGATGTCTTTCCGTCCATAGGCAAAAACATTCAGTACTTC.

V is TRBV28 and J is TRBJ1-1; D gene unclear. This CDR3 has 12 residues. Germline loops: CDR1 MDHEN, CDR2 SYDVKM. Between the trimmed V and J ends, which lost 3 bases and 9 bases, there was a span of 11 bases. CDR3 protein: CASSFGGRQAFF. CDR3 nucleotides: TGTGCCAGCAGTTTCGGAGGGCGGCAAGCTTTCTTT.

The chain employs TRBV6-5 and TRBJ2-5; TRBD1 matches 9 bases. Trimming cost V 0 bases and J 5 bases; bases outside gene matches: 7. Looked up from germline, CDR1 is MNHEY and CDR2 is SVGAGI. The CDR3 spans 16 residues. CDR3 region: CASSYSARTGVETQYF. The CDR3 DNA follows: TGTGCCAGCAGTTACTCGGCTAGGACAGGGGTGGAGACCCAGTACTTC.